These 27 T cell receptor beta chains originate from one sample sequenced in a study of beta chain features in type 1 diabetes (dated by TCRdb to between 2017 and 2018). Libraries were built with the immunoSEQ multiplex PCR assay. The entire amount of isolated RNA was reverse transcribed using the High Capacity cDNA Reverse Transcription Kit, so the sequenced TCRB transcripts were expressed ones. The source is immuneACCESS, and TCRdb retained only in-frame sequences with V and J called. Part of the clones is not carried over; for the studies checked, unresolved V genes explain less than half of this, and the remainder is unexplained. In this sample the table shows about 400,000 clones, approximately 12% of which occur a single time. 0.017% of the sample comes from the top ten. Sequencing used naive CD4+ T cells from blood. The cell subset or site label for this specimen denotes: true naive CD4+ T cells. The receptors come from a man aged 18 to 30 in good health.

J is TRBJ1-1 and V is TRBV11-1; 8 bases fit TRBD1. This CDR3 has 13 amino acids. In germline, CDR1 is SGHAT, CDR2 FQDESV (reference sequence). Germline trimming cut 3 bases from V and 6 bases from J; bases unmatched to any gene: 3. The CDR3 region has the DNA TGTGCCAGCAGCTTGACAGGGGTGGCTGAAGCTTTCTTT. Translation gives CASSLTGVAEAFF.

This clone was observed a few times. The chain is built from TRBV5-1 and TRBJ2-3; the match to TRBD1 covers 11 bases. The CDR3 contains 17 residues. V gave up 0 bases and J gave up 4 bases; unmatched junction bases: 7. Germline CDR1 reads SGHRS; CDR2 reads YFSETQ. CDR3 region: CASSLVGQGARADTQYF. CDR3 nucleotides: TGCGCCAGCAGCTTGGTTGGACAGGGGGCTCGCGCAGATACGCAGTATTTT.

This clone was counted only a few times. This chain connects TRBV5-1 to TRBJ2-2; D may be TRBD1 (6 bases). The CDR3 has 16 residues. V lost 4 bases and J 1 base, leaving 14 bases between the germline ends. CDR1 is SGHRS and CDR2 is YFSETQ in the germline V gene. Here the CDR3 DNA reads TGCGCCAGCAGCCTTACTACAGGGAAGAACACCGGGGAGCTGTTTTTT. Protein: CASSLTTGKNTGELFF.

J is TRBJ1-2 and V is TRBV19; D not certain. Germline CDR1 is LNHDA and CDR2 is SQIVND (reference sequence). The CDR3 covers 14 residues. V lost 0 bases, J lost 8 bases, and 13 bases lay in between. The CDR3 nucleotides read TGTGCCAGTAGTATAGATTCTCCCAGGAACGGCTACACCTTC. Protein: CASSIDSPRNGYTF.

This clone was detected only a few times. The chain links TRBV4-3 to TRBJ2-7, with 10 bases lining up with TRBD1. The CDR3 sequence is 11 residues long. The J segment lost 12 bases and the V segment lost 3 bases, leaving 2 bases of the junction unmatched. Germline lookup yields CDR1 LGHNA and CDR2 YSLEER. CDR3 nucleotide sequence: TGCGCCAGCAGCCAGTGGACAGGGGGGTACTTC. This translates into CASSQWTGGYF.

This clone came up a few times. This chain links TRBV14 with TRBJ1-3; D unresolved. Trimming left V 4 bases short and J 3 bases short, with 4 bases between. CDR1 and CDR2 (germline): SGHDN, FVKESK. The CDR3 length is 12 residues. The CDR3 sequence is CASSLGGNTIYF. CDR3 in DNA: TGTGCCAGCAGCCTCGGTGGAAACACCATATATTTT.

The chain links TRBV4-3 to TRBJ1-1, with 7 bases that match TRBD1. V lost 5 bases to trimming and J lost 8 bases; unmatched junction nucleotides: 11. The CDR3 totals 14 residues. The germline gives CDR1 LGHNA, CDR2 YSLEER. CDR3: CASSYGTVPREAFF. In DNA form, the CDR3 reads TGCGCCAGCAGCTACGGGACAGTCCCGCGGGAAGCTTTCTTT.

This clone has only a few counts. The CDR3 DNA reads TGTGCCAGCAGCTCCGACAGGGCCAGTCAGCCCCAGCATTTT. Protein sequence: CASSSDRASQPQHF. The J gene is TRBJ1-5, the V gene TRBV2, with TRBD1 identical over 7 bases. The CDR3 consists of 14 residues. Trimming removed 6 bases from V and 6 bases from J; junction bases left unmatched: 8. In germline, CDR1 is SNHLY, CDR2 FYNNEI.

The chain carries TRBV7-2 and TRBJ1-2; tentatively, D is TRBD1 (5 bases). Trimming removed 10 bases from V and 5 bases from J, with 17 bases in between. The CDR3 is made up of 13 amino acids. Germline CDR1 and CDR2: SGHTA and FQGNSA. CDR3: CATSGGRGYGYTF. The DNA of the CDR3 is TGTGCCACCTCCGGGGGGAGGGGATATGGCTACACCTTC.

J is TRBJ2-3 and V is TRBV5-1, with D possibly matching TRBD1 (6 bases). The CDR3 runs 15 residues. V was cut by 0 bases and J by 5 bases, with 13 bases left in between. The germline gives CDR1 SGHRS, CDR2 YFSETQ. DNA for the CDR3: TGCGCCAGCAGCTTGGCCGGGACAAAGGGAGATACGCAGTATTTT. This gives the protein CASSLAGTKGDTQYF.

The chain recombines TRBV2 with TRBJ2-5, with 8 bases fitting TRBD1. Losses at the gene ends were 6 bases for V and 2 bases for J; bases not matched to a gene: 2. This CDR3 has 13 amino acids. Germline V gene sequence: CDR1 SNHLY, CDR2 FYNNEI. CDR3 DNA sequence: TGTGCCAGCAGGCAGGGGGCACAAGAGACCCAGTACTTC. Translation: CASRQGAQETQYF.

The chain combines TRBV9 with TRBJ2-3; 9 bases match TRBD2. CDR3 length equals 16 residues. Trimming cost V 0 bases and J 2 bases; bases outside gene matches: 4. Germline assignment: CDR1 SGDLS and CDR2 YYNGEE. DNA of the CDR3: TGTGCCAGCAGCGTAGGCCTAGCGGGAAACACAGATACGCAGTATTTT. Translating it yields CASSVGLAGNTDTQYF.

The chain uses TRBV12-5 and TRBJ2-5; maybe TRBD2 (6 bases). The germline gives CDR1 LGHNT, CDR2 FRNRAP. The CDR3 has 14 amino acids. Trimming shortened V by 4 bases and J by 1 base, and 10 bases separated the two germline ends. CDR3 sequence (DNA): TGTGCTAGTGGTTATGGTAGCGGCCAAGAGACCCAGTACTTC. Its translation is CASGYGSGQETQYF.

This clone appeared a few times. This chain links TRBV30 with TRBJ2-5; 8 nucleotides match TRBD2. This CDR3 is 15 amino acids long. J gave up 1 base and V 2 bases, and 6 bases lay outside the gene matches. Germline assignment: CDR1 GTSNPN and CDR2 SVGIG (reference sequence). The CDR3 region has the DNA TGTGCCTGGAGTCGTCATAGCGGGACCCAAGAGACCCAGTACTTC. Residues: CAWSRHSGTQETQYF.

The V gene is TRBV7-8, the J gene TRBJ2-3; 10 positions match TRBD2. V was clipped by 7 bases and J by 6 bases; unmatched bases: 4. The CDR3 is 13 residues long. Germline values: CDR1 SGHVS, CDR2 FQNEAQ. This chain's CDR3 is CASNQAGGDTQYF. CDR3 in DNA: TGTGCCAGCAACCAAGCGGGAGGGGATACGCAGTATTTT. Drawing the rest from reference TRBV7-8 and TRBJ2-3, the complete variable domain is GAGVSQSPRYKVAKRGQDVALRCDPISGHVSLFWYQQALGQGPEFLTYFQNEAQLDKSGLPSDRFFAERPEGSVSTLKIQRTQQEDSAVYLCASNQAGGDTQYFGPGTRLTVL.

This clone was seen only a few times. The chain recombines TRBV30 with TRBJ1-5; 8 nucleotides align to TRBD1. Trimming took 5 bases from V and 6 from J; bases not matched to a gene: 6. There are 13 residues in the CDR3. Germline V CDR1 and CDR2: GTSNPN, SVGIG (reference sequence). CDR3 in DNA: TGTGCCTGGGCCACCCAGGGGGCTCAGCCCCAGCATTTT. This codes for CAWATQGAQPQHF.

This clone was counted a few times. CDR3 loop: CASSLGGLSNQPQHF. The CDR3 nucleotides read TGTGCCAGTTCTCTTGGGGGACTATCTAATCAGCCCCAGCATTTT. This rearrangement joins TRBV7-2 to TRBJ1-5; maybe TRBD1 (5 bases). V was clipped by 9 bases and J by 4 bases, with 19 bases between them. There are 15 residues in the CDR3. In germline, CDR1 is SGHTA, CDR2 FQGNSA. The full variable domain, completed using reference TRBV7-2 and TRBJ1-5, is GAGVSQSPSNKVTEKGKDVELRCDPISGHTALYWYRQSLGQGLEFLIYFQGNSAPDKSGLPSDRFSAERTGGSVSTLTIQRTQQEDSAVYLCASSLGGLSNQPQHFGDGTRLSIL.

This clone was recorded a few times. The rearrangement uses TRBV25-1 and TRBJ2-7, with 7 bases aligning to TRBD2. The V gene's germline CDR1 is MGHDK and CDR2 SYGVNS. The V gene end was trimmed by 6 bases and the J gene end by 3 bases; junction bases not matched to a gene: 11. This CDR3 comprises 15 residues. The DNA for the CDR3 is TGTGCCAGCAGCGACGCGGGGGAGAAAGTCTACGAGCAGTACTTC. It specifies CASSDAGEKVYEQYF.

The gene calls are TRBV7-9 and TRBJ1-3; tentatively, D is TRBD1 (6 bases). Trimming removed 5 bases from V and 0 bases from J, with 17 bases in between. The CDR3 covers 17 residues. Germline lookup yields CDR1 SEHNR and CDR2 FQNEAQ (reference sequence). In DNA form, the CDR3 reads TGTGCCAGCAGCACCAGACAGGTCCCGAGCTCTGGAAACACCATATATTTT. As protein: CASSTRQVPSSGNTIYF.

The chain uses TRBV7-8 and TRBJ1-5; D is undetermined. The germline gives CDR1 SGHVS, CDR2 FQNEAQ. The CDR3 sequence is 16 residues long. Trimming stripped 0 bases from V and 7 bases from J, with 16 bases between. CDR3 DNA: TGTGCCAGCAGCTTAGCCGGGAGGGAAGTCCCCCAGCCCCAGCATTTT. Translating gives CASSLAGREVPQPQHF.

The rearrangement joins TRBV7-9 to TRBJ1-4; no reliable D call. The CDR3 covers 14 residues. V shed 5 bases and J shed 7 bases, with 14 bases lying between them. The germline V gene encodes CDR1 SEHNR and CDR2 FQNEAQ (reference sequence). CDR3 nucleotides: TGTGCCAGCAGCCACCGGACCGGGAGTGAAAAACTGTTTTTT. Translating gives CASSHRTGSEKLFF. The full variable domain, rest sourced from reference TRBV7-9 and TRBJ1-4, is DTGVSQNPRHKITKRGQNVTFRCDPISEHNRLYWYRQTLGQGPEFLTYFQNEAQLEKSRLLSDRFSAERPKGSFSTLEIQRTEQGDSAMYLCASSHRTGSEKLFFGSGTQLSVL.

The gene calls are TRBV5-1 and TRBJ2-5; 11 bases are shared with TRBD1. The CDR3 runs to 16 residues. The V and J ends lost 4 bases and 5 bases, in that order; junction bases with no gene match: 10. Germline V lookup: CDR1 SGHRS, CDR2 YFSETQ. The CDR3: CASSPRRTGGVETQYF. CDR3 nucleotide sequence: TGCGCCAGCAGCCCCCGGCGGACAGGGGGCGTGGAGACCCAGTACTTC.

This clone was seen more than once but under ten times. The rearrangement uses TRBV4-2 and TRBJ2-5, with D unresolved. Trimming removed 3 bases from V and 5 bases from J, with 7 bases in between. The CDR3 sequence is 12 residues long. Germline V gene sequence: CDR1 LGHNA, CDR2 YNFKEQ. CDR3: CASSQTRETQYF. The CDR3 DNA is TGTGCCAGCAGCCAGACTCGGGAGACCCAGTACTTC.

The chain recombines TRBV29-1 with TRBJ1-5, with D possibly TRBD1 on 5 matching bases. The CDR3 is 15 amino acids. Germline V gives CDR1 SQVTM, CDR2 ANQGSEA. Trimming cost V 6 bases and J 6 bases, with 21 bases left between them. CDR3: CSVETASPHGQPQHF. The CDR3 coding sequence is TGCAGCGTAGAGACAGCGTCTCCTCACGGTCAGCCCCAGCATTTT.

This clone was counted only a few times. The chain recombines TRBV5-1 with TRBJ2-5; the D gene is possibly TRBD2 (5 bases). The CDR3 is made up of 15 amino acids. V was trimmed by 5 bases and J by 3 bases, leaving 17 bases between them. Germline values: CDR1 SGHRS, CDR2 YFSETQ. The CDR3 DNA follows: TGCGCCAGCAGTAAAGCCTCCCGGGGAGAAGAGACCCAGTACTTC. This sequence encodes CASSKASRGEETQYF. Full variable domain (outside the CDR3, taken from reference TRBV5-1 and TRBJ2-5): KAGVTQTPRYLIKTRGQQVTLSCSPISGHRSVSWYQQTPGQGLQFLFEYFSETQRNKGNFPGRFSGRQFSNSRSEMNVSTLELGDSALYLCASSKASRGEETQYFGPGTRLLVL.

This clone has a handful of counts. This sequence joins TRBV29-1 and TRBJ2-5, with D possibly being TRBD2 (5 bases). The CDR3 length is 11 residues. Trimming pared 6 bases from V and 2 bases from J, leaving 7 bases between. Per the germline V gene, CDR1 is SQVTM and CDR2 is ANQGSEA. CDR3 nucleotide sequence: TGCAGCGTCTCGGGGCAAGAGACCCAGTACTTC. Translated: CSVSGQETQYF.

The CDR3 nucleotides read TGTGCCAGCACCACAGGGACTAGCGGAAACAATGAGCAGTTCTTC. Residues: CASTTGTSGNNEQFF. The chain couples TRBV9 to TRBJ2-1, with 11 positions matching TRBD2. This CDR3 has 15 amino acids. Germline V gene data show CDR1 as SGDLS and CDR2 as YYNGEE. After removal of 6 bases from V and 5 bases from J, the junction contained 7 bases not matched to a gene.